This TCR beta chain was identified during a study of cytomegalovirus exposure and HLA in healthy donors. On this clone: Its antigen is not known.

Study-wide results and caveats: TCR beta sequences reportedly predicted the HLA-A and HLA-B alleles of most subjects accurately.

The PCR had 60 Vbeta and 13 Jbeta primers. The repertoire was sequenced with immunoSEQ multiplex PCR; TCRdb's copy has only in-frame clones and lacks some. The data contain about 160,000 clones, roughly 79% of them seen just once; the ten biggest clones take up less than 1.2%. The CDR3 loop spans 14 amino acids. V lost 3 bases and J 3 bases, leaving 9 bases between the germline ends. The germline V gene encodes CDR1 MDHEN and CDR2 SYDVKM. The source material was PBMCs. The rearrangement links TRBV28 to TRBJ1-5; tentative D call: TRBD1 (6 bases). The sequence was obtained from a woman between 40 and 55 years old in good health and CMV-seronegative. CDR3 nucleotide sequence: TGTGCCAGCAGTTTCAGGGGAGACAATCAGCCCCAGCATTTT. Translation: CASSFRGDNQPQHF.